This entry lists 18 T cell receptor beta chains sequenced from one sample in a study of blood T cell repertoires in COVID-19. Profiled with immunoSEQ multiplex PCR; TCRdb holds only in-frame clones, not every one. Of some 130,000 clones listed, roughly 80% are singletons. What was sequenced was peripheral blood. Receptor source: a man between 60 and 75 years old who had recovered from COVID-19.

The chain joins TRBV18 to TRBJ1-1; the D gene is possibly TRBD1 (6 bases). The CDR3 covers 14 residues. Germline CDR1 KGHSH, CDR2 LQKENI. V was pared by 4 bases and J by 7 bases, with 16 bases between. This CDR3 is CASSQDLQGSEAFF. The CDR3 DNA sequence: TGTGCCAGCTCACAGGACTTACAGGGTAGTGAAGCTTTCTTT.

The chain carries TRBV2 and TRBJ1-5, with TRBD1 as a possible D gene (5 bases). V lost 3 bases and J 5 bases, leaving 8 bases between the germline ends. The CDR3 is 13 residues long. CDR1 and CDR2 from the germline V gene are SNHLY and FYNNEI. The CDR3 nucleotides are TGTGCCAGCAGTGAGATGGGGCATCAGCCCCAGCATTTT. Translated, it gives CASSEMGHQPQHF.

The chain combines TRBV4-1 with TRBJ2-5; weak D call: TRBD2 (6 bases). Germline loops: CDR1 MGHRA, CDR2 YSYEKL. The CDR3 has 15 amino acids. Trimming pared 0 bases from V and 4 bases from J, leaving 12 bases between. CDR3: CASSQDTLAPETQYF. In DNA, the CDR3 is TGCGCCAGCAGCCAAGATACCCTAGCGCCAGAGACCCAGTACTTC.

The chain employs TRBV28 and TRBJ1-3, with no clear D. Trimming pared 2 bases from V and 4 bases from J, leaving 3 bases between. CDR1 is MDHEN and CDR2 is SYDVKM in the germline V gene. There are 12 residues in the CDR3. The CDR3 sequence is CASSLGGNTIYF. CDR3 in DNA: TGTGCCAGCAGTTTAGGCGGAAACACCATATATTTT.

The rearrangement uses TRBV7-9 and TRBJ1-6; 10 nucleotides line up with TRBD1. The germline V gene has CDR1 SEHNR and CDR2 FQNEAQ (reference sequence). With V trimmed by 5 bases and J by 9 bases, 7 bases remained unmatched. The CDR3 is 15 amino acids. Here the CDR3 reads CASSVDRGHGSPLHF. In DNA form, the CDR3 reads TGTGCCAGCAGCGTCGACAGGGGGCATGGTTCACCCCTCCACTTT.

V is TRBV6-2 or TRBV6-3 and J is TRBJ1-6; maybe TRBD1 (6 bases). The CDR3 length is 15 residues. From germline, CDR1 is MNHEY and CDR2 SVGEGT. V gave up 6 bases and J gave up 5 bases, with 14 bases separating them. CDR3 nucleotide sequence: TGTGCCAGCAGCGAACCGTGGGACAATAATTCACCCCTCCACTTT. Translating it yields CASSEPWDNNSPLHF.

The chain recombines TRBV5-1 with TRBJ2-3; D is perhaps TRBD2 (6 bases). CDR3 length: 16 amino acids. CDR1 SGHRS and CDR2 YFSETQ come from the germline V gene. The ends were cut back, 2 bases at V and 1 base at J, with 14 bases in the middle. The CDR3 DNA follows: TGCGCCAGCAGCTTCCGCTTAGCGGATCGCACAGATACGCAGTATTTT. This sequence encodes CASSFRLADRTDTQYF.

V and J are TRBV5-3 and TRBJ1-2; 8 bases are a match to TRBD1. TRBV5-3 is recorded as an ORF, its role being uncertain. The V and J ends lost 4 bases and 5 bases, in that order; junction bases with no gene match: 13. CDR3 size: 16 residues. The CDR3 spells CARSRDCRTGTYGYTF. For the CDR3, the DNA is TGTGCCAGAAGCAGGGACTGTAGGACAGGGACGTATGGCTACACCTTC.

The chain couples TRBV13 to TRBJ2-7; weak D call: TRBD2 (6 bases). V shed 4 bases and J shed 5 bases, with 15 bases lying between them. There are 14 residues in the CDR3. Germline V gene sequence: CDR1 PRHDT, CDR2 FYEKMQ (reference sequence). The CDR3 region is CASSSGLSTHEQYF. The DNA of the CDR3 is TGTGCCAGCAGCTCCGGACTAAGCACCCACGAGCAGTACTTC.

V is TRBV5-5 and J is TRBJ2-1; D call uncertain. V was pared by 2 bases and J by 7 bases, with 16 bases between. Germline V gives CDR1 SGHKS, CDR2 YYEKEE (reference sequence). There are 15 residues in the CDR3. The CDR3 DNA reads as TGTGCCAGCAGCTTCGAGAGTCCTAGTTTAAATGAGCAGTTCTTC. Residues: CASSFESPSLNEQFF.

The rearrangement uses TRBV9 and TRBJ2-1, with TRBD2 matching 11 bases. The CDR3 is 19 residues long. The germline gives CDR1 SGDLS, CDR2 YYNGEE. J was trimmed by 2 bases and V by 0 bases; bases with no gene match: 10. As DNA, the CDR3 is TGTGCCAGCAGCGTAGCCTCGGGACTAGCGGATTCTCCCTACAATGAGCAGTTCTTC. Translation: CASSVASGLADSPYNEQFF. Based on the CDR3 plus reference TRBV9 and TRBJ2-1, the full variable domain is DSGVTQTPKHLITATGQRVTLRCSPRSGDLSVYWYQQSLDQGLQFLIQYYNGEERAKGNILERFSAQQFPDLHSELNLSSLELGDSALYFCASSVASGLADSPYNEQFFGPGTRLTVL.

V gene TRBV7-8 combines with J gene TRBJ2-2; 7 bases line up with TRBD1. CDR1 is SGHVS, CDR2 FQNEAQ, per germline. The CDR3 length is 17 residues. V shed 5 bases, J shed 0 bases, and the junction held 9 bases outside the gene matches. The CDR3 sequence: CASSPTSGTANTGELFF. The CDR3 coding sequence is TGTGCCAGCAGCCCGACGTCAGGGACAGCGAACACCGGGGAGCTGTTTTTT.

This chain connects TRBV30 to TRBJ1-2, with 8 bases identical to TRBD1. Germline lookup yields CDR1 GTSNPN and CDR2 SVGIG (reference sequence). J was trimmed by 6 bases and V by 3 bases; bases with no gene match: 3. This CDR3 comprises 12 residues. The CDR3 here is CAWSGQGDGYTF. The CDR3 DNA sequence: TGTGCCTGGAGCGGACAGGGAGATGGCTACACCTTC.

The CDR3 sequence is CASSYTGTTGELFF. CDR3 DNA sequence: TGTGCCAGCAGTTATACCGGGACAACCGGGGAGCTGTTTTTT. This chain uses TRBV6-5 with TRBJ2-2, with D possibly TRBD1 on 6 matching bases. There are 14 residues in the CDR3. Per germline, CDR1 MNHEY and CDR2 SVGAGI. Trimming pared 3 bases from V and 5 bases from J, leaving 10 bases between.

The J gene is TRBJ1-6, the V gene TRBV6-5; TRBD1 aligns across 7 bases. The germline V gene has CDR1 MNHEY and CDR2 SVGAGI. Trimming took 4 bases from V and 6 from J; bases not matched to a gene: 9. There are 16 residues in the CDR3. The CDR3 DNA is TGTGCCAGCAGTTTCCTGGGACAGAGGGTTAATTCACCCCTCCACTTT. Amino acid sequence: CASSFLGQRVNSPLHF.

V usage is TRBV3-1 (or the pseudogene TRBV3-2) and J usage is TRBJ1-2; D is unresolved. There are 13 residues in the CDR3. In germline, CDR1 is LGHDT, CDR2 YNNKEL (reference sequence). The V and J ends lost 8 bases and 3 bases respectively, with 13 bases between them. In nucleotides, the CDR3 is TGTGCCAGCCGCCTATTTCGTGACTATGGCTACACCTTC. Its translation is CASRLFRDYGYTF.

The rearrangement links TRBV4-3 to TRBJ1-1, with D tentatively TRBD1 (6 bases). The ends were cut back, 2 bases at V and 6 bases at J, with 16 bases in the middle. The germline gives CDR1 LGHNA, CDR2 YSLEER. The CDR3 has 15 residues. CDR3 loop: CASSQIWGGPPEAFF. The CDR3 bases are TGCGCCAGCAGCCAAATCTGGGGGGGCCCCCCTGAAGCTTTCTTT.

This clone was detected only once. The chain employs TRBV19 and TRBJ1-1; 9 bases line up with TRBD1. This CDR3 region has 17 residues. Trimming cost V 4 bases and J 6 bases; bases outside gene matches: 15. Germline CDR1 LNHDA, CDR2 SQIVND (reference sequence). The CDR3 DNA is TGTGCCAGTAGTAAACCGGGACAGGGAAGCAGTAGGGCTGAAGCTTTCTTT. Translating it yields CASSKPGQGSSRAEAFF.